The rows below give T cell receptor beta chains drawn from one sample of a study of regulatory T cells in long-lasting Graves disease. MiXCR was run by TCRdb on the multiplex PCR reads, yielding one entry per CDR3 protein. The table shows more than 350,000 distinct CDR3 sequences, with more than 13% occurring only once. These data also featured in a second study, about T cells in Graves' hyperthyroidism and ophthalmopathy.

Specimen: peripheral blood mononuclear cells (PBMCs), collected at new diagnosis, from a patient treated with antithyroid drugs. These receptors were collected from a woman aged 30 to 39 with Graves disease. Each CDR3 is given with its conserved first and last residue. The D gene is left open where the match is weak. A row's size may be missing; if present it is once, few, many or a size class.

cdr3_aa: CASSQGRGTRTYEQYF
cdr3_nt: TGCGCCAGCAGCCAAGGACGGGGGACCCGGACCTACGAGCAGTACTTC
j_call: TRBJ2-7
d_call: -
v_call: TRBV4-1
clone_size: -

cdr3_aa: CATSDSGLGGDEQYF
cdr3_nt: TGTGCCACCAGTGATTCGGGACTGGGGGGTGACGAGCAGTACTTC
j_call: TRBJ2-7
d_call: -
v_call: TRBV24-1
clone_size: few

cdr3_aa: CASSFSLNNEQFF
cdr3_nt: TGTGCCAGCAGTTTTTCCCTTAACAATGAGCAGTTCTTC
j_call: TRBJ2-1
d_call: -
v_call: TRBV12-3/TRBV12-4
clone_size: many

cdr3_aa: CASSPGSGIYNEQFF
cdr3_nt: TGCGCCAGCAGCCCTGGGTCTGGTATCTACAATGAGCAGTTCTTC
j_call: TRBJ2-1
d_call: -
v_call: TRBV5-1
clone_size: many

cdr3_aa: CATSDPSGIVNEQFF
cdr3_nt: TGTGCCACCAGTGACCCCAGCGGGATAGTCAATGAGCAGTTCTTC
j_call: TRBJ2-1
d_call: TRBD2
v_call: TRBV24-1
clone_size: -

cdr3_aa: CASSRGQGSTDTQYF
cdr3_nt: TGTGCCAGCAGCCGGGGACAGGGTAGCACAGATACGCAGTATTTT
j_call: TRBJ2-3
d_call: TRBD1
v_call: TRBV28
clone_size: many

cdr3_aa: CASSQENLPGQGHPDTQYF
cdr3_nt: TGCGCCAGCAGCCAAGAGAACCTGCCGGGACAGGGACACCCAGATACGCAGTATTTT
j_call: TRBJ2-3
d_call: TRBD1
v_call: TRBV4-1
clone_size: -

cdr3_aa: CASSPLPGTEAFF
cdr3_nt: TGTGCCAGCTCACCATTACCGGGCACTGAAGCTTTCTTT
j_call: TRBJ1-1
d_call: -
v_call: TRBV18
clone_size: -

cdr3_aa: CASGWTRSYEQYF
cdr3_nt: TGTGCCAGCGGATGGACAAGATCCTACGAGCAGTACTTC
j_call: TRBJ2-7
d_call: -
v_call: TRBV28
clone_size: many

cdr3_aa: CAWSQLSSTDTQYF
cdr3_nt: TGTGCCTGGAGTCAGTTGTCTAGCACAGATACGCAGTATTTT
j_call: TRBJ2-3
d_call: -
v_call: TRBV30
clone_size: many

cdr3_aa: CASSEKMNTEAFF
cdr3_nt: TGTGCCAGCAGTGAAAAAATGAACACTGAAGCTTTCTTT
j_call: TRBJ1-1
d_call: -
v_call: TRBV6-1
clone_size: many

cdr3_aa: CASSLVSGLYNEQFF
cdr3_nt: TGTGCCAGCAGCTTAGTTAGCGGGTTGTACAATGAGCAGTTCTTC
j_call: TRBJ2-1
d_call: TRBD2
v_call: TRBV13
clone_size: many

cdr3_aa: CASSPYGTDLNQPQHF
cdr3_nt: TGCGCCAGCAGCCCCTACGGGACAGACCTTAATCAGCCCCAGCATTTT
j_call: TRBJ1-5
d_call: TRBD1
v_call: TRBV5-1
clone_size: few

cdr3_aa: CASRTYRGNDQPQHF
cdr3_nt: TGTGCCAGCAGAACTTACAGGGGAAACGATCAGCCCCAGCATTTT
j_call: TRBJ1-5
d_call: TRBD1
v_call: TRBV6-1
clone_size: many

cdr3_aa: CASSLRGRFGGDEYF
cdr3_nt: TGTGCCAGCAGCCTCAGGGGGCGCTTCGGGGGCGACGAGTACTTC
j_call: TRBJ2-7
d_call: TRBD1
v_call: TRBV28
clone_size: -

cdr3_aa: CASSPVLGEWRGYTF
cdr3_nt: TGTGCCAGCAGCCCTGTCCTAGGGGAGTGGCGCGGCTACACCTTC
j_call: TRBJ1-2
d_call: -
v_call: TRBV6-1
clone_size: many

cdr3_aa: CASSQGGVASTGELFF
cdr3_nt: TGTGCCAGCAGCCAAGGAGGTGTAGCGAGCACCGGGGAGCTGTTTTTT
j_call: TRBJ2-2
d_call: -
v_call: TRBV14
clone_size: -

cdr3_aa: CSAVPGQGPNYEQYF
cdr3_nt: TGCAGTGCCGTACCGGGACAGGGTCCAAACTACGAGCAGTACTTC
j_call: TRBJ2-7
d_call: TRBD1
v_call: TRBV20-1
clone_size: many

cdr3_aa: CASRPTGEPDTQYF
cdr3_nt: TGCGCCAGCAGACCGACAGGGGAGCCAGATACGCAGTATTTT
j_call: TRBJ2-3
d_call: TRBD1
v_call: TRBV4-3
clone_size: -

cdr3_aa: CASSNSGVNEQFF
cdr3_nt: TGTGCCAGTAGTAATTCAGGGGTGAATGAGCAGTTCTTC
j_call: TRBJ2-1
d_call: -
v_call: TRBV19
clone_size: many

cdr3_aa: CASSYSKGWTGHEQYF
cdr3_nt: TGTGCCAGCAGTTACTCGAAGGGGTGGACAGGGCACGAGCAGTACTTC
j_call: TRBJ2-7
d_call: TRBD1
v_call: TRBV6-5
clone_size: -

cdr3_aa: CASSLGGIGMETQYF
cdr3_nt: TGTGCCAGCAGCTTAGGGGGGATAGGGATGGAGACCCAGTACTTC
j_call: TRBJ2-5
d_call: -
v_call: TRBV7-3
clone_size: few

cdr3_aa: CASSPRRGDPRAYEQYF
cdr3_nt: TGTGCCAGCAGCCCCCGGAGGGGGGACCCGAGGGCCTACGAGCAGTACTTC
j_call: TRBJ2-7
d_call: -
v_call: TRBV11-2
clone_size: -

cdr3_aa: CASLGPADNEQFF
cdr3_nt: TGTGCCAGCCTGGGACCCGCGGACAATGAGCAGTTCTTC
j_call: TRBJ2-1
d_call: -
v_call: TRBV5-6
clone_size: many

cdr3_aa: CASSFLEMTKAEAFF
cdr3_nt: -
j_call: TRBJ1-1
d_call: -
v_call: TRBV28
clone_size: many

cdr3_aa: CATSRGGGRTGQPQHF
cdr3_nt: TGTGCCACCAGCAGAGGGGGAGGACGGACCGGGCAGCCCCAGCATTTT
j_call: TRBJ1-5
d_call: -
v_call: TRBV15
clone_size: many

cdr3_aa: CAWSVMGPLGYQPQHF
cdr3_nt: TGTGCCTGGAGTGTAATGGGACCGCTAGGTTATCAGCCCCAGCATTTT
j_call: TRBJ1-5
d_call: -
v_call: TRBV30
clone_size: many

cdr3_aa: CASSYSPTPGWGEAFF
cdr3_nt: TGTGCCAGCAGTTACTCGCCGACCCCAGGGTGGGGTGAAGCTTTCTTT
j_call: TRBJ1-1
d_call: -
v_call: TRBV6-5
clone_size: many

cdr3_aa: CATNVGSGRAHEETQYF
cdr3_nt: TGTGCCACCAACGTCGGGAGCGGGCGTGCTCATGAAGAGACCCAGTACTTC
j_call: TRBJ2-5
d_call: -
v_call: TRBV10-3
clone_size: many